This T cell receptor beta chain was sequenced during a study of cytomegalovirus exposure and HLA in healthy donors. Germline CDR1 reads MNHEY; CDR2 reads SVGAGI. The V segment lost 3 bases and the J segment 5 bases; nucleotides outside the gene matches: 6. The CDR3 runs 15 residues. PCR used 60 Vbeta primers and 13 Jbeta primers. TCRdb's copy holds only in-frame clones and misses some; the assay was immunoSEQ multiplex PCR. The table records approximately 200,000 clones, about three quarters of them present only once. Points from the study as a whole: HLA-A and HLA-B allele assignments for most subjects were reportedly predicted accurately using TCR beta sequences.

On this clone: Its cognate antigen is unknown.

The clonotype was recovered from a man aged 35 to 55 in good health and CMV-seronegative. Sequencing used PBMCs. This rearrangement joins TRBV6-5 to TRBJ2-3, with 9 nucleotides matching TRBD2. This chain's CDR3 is CASSYVAGAVDTQYF. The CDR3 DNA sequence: TGTGCCAGCAGTTATGTAGCGGGAGCGGTAGATACGCAGTATTTT.